What follows are 4 T cell receptor beta chains derived from one specimen sequenced in a study of blood T cell repertoires in COVID-19. Sequencing used immunoSEQ multiplex PCR; TCRdb keeps in-frame clones, though not all of them. In the table there are over 85,000 clones, around 80% of which are singletons. The specimen was peripheral blood. Receptor source: a man between 60 and 70 years old with acute or convalescent COVID-19.

The chain has TRBV18 and TRBJ1-6; the D is unclear. CDR1 and CDR2 (germline): KGHSH, LQKENI. The CDR3 has 15 amino acids. Trimming cost V 3 bases and J 6 bases, with 12 bases left between them. CDR3 loop: CASSPPAGSNSPLHF. The CDR3 DNA reads as TGTGCCAGCTCACCCCCGGCGGGGAGTAATTCACCCCTCCACTTT.

This clone was found once. The chain has TRBV2 and TRBJ2-2; D call uncertain. CDR3 length: 14 amino acids. CDR1 and CDR2 (germline): SNHLY, FYNNEI. V was cut by 5 bases and J by 2 bases, with 9 bases left in between. This CDR3 reads CASSTQFNTGELFF. The CDR3 nucleotides read TGTGCCAGCAGTACACAGTTTAACACCGGGGAGCTGTTTTTT.

The CDR3, as DNA: TGTGCCAGCAGCGGGACAGGGGTTATGAACACTGAAGCTTTCTTT. This translates into CASSGTGVMNTEAFF. J is TRBJ1-1 and V is TRBV6-5, with 10 nucleotides matching TRBD1. The CDR3 contains 15 residues. Unmatched junction bases numbered 4, after V lost 6 bases and J lost 0 bases. The germline V gene has CDR1 MNHEY and CDR2 SVGAGI.

The chain carries TRBV5-1 and TRBJ2-1; D perhaps matches TRBD2 (6 bases). The CDR3 is 14 amino acids. Germline values: CDR1 SGHRS, CDR2 YFSETQ. Deletions cut 0 bases from V and 8 bases from J, with 12 bases between. The CDR3 here is CASSLEEGRYEQFF. The CDR3 DNA follows: TGCGCCAGCAGCTTGGAGGAGGGTCGATATGAGCAGTTCTTC.